These 16 T cell receptor beta chains were sequenced from one sample in a study of blood T cell repertoires in COVID-19. Assay: immunoSEQ multiplex PCR; the TCRdb copy retains only in-frame clones and omits some. The table has about 80,000 clones, 80% seen once. The sequenced material came from peripheral blood. These receptors were obtained from a man in his 60s with active or convalescent COVID-19.

This chain links TRBV6-5 with TRBJ1-2; D remains ambiguous. Looked up from germline, CDR1 is MNHEY and CDR2 is SVGAGI. The CDR3 consists of 13 residues. V was cut by 0 bases and J by 5 bases, with 7 bases left in between. The CDR3: CASSYSADYGYTF. The CDR3 DNA follows: TGTGCCAGCAGTTACTCGGCGGATTATGGCTACACCTTC.

In the case of this clone: One end of the junction is discordant with germline, which a read error may explain. The V and J genes are TRBV3-1 (or the pseudogene TRBV3-2) and TRBJ1-3, with 11 bases lining up with TRBD1. CDR3 size: 14 residues. The V gene's germline CDR1 is LGHDT and CDR2 YNNKEL (reference sequence). This CDR3 reads CASSQGTGGNTIYF. Written as DNA, the CDR3 is TGTGCCAGCAGTCAAGGGACAGGGGGGAACACCATATATTTT.

V and J are TRBV4-3 and TRBJ1-2, with D maybe TRBD1 (5 bases). Germline V gives CDR1 LGHNA, CDR2 YSLEER. Trimming took off 0 bases at V and 1 base at J, with 15 bases between the two ends. The CDR3 consists of 17 residues. CDR3 region: CASSQDGTSLGNYGYTF. The DNA for the CDR3 is TGCGCCAGCAGCCAAGATGGGACTTCATTGGGTAACTATGGCTACACCTTC.

The chain carries TRBV6-5 and TRBJ2-5; 9 bases map to TRBD1. The V gene end was trimmed by 6 bases and the J gene end by 7 bases; junction bases not matched to a gene: 6. CDR1 and CDR2 (germline): MNHEY, SVGAGI. This CDR3 is 13 amino acids long. Written as DNA, the CDR3 is TGTGCCAGCAGGGGGGACAGGGCGGGGACCCAGTACTTC. This encodes CASRGDRAGTQYF.

This clone showed up just a few times. V and J are TRBV7-2 and TRBJ2-7; D call uncertain. This CDR3 comprises 13 residues. The V and J ends lost 5 bases and 4 bases respectively, with 12 bases between them. Germline V gene data show CDR1 as SGHTA and CDR2 as FQGNSA. CDR3 sequence reads: CASSLKANYEQYF. CDR3 DNA sequence: TGTGCCAGCAGCCTAAAAGCCAATTACGAGCAGTACTTC.

The chain has TRBV25-1 and TRBJ2-1, with 9 bases aligning to TRBD2. The trim removed 4 bases at V and 7 bases at J, leaving 8 bases unmatched. Germline CDR1 is MGHDK and CDR2 is SYGVNS. This CDR3 region has 15 residues. The CDR3 reads CASSVLAGGRNEQFF. The CDR3 DNA reads as TGTGCCAGCAGTGTTTTGGCGGGGGGGCGAAATGAGCAGTTCTTC. The full variable domain, rest sourced from reference TRBV25-1 and TRBJ2-1, is EADIYQTPRYLVIGTGKKITLECSQTMGHDKMYWYQQDPGMELHLIHYSYGVNSTEKGDLSSESTVSRIRTEHFPLTLESARPSHTSQYLCASSVLAGGRNEQFFGPGTRLTVL.

The chain uses TRBV6-5 and TRBJ2-7, with 9 bases matching TRBD1. V was clipped by 7 bases and J by 3 bases; unmatched bases: 7. CDR3 length: 14 amino acids. The germline V gene encodes CDR1 MNHEY and CDR2 SVGAGI. In DNA, the CDR3 is TGTGCCAGCACTCGCGGACAGGGGAACTACGAGCAGTACTTC. This gives the protein CASTRGQGNYEQYF.

CDR3 sequence reads: CASSLRGRGAWYEQYF. DNA for the CDR3: TGTGCCAGCAGCTTGAGGGGCCGTGGGGCATGGTACGAGCAGTACTTC. This rearrangement joins TRBV5-6 to TRBJ2-7; TRBD1 might be the D (5 bases). CDR3 length: 16 residues. V was trimmed by 1 base and J by 4 bases, leaving 18 bases between them. Germline V gene data show CDR1 as SGHDT and CDR2 as YYEEEE. Filled out from reference TRBV5-6 and TRBJ2-7, the complete variable domain reads DAGVTQSPTHLIKTRGQQVTLRCSPKSGHDTVSWYQQALGQGPQFIFQYYEEEERQRGNFPDRFSGHQFPNYSSELNVNALLLGDSALYLCASSLRGRGAWYEQYFGPGTRLTVT.

DNA of the CDR3: TGTGCCAGCTCACCTGCAGAGGGGGCGTTTATAAATGAAAAACTGTTTTTT. It codes for CASSPAEGAFINEKLFF. The V gene is TRBV18, the J gene TRBJ1-4, with 7 bases fitting TRBD1. The CDR3 sequence is 17 residues long. The ends lost 3 bases at V and 5 bases at J; junction bases unmatched: 12. The V gene's germline CDR1 is KGHSH and CDR2 LQKENI.

This clone was observed a few times. V is TRBV11-2 and J is TRBJ2-1; TRBD2 aligns across 7 bases. CDR3 length: 14 amino acids. From germline, CDR1 is SGHAT and CDR2 FQNNGV. J was trimmed by 5 bases and V by 5 bases; bases with no gene match: 6. The CDR3 DNA follows: TGTGCCAGCAGCCGGGACTACCAAGACAATGAGCAGTTCTTC. Residues: CASSRDYQDNEQFF.

The chain combines TRBV12-5 with TRBJ2-3; tentatively, D is TRBD1 (6 bases). With 9 bases removed from V and 0 bases from J, the gap between germline ends came to 10 bases. This CDR3 contains 13 residues. The germline V gene has CDR1 LGHNT and CDR2 FRNRAP. Written as DNA, the CDR3 is TGTGCTAGCACAGGGTTTAGCACAGATACGCAGTATTTT. Translation gives CASTGFSTDTQYF.

This chain uses TRBV18 with TRBJ1-2; 8 nucleotides agree with TRBD1. CDR1 is KGHSH, CDR2 LQKENI, per germline. The CDR3 is 17 amino acids. The junction had 15 bases not matched to a gene; V was cut back by 3 bases and J by 6 bases. CDR3 loop: CASSPAFIDRGQHGYTF. In DNA form, the CDR3 reads TGTGCCAGCTCACCGGCCTTCATAGACAGGGGCCAGCATGGCTACACCTTC. The variable domain in full, with the rest retrieved from reference TRBV18 and TRBJ1-2, is NAGVMQNPRHLVRRRGQEARLRCSPMKGHSHVYWYRQLPEEGLKFMVYLQKENIIDESGMPKERFSAEFPKEGPSILRIQQVVRGDSAAYFCASSPAFIDRGQHGYTFGSGTRLTVV.

This chain joins TRBV5-6 and TRBJ1-1; possible D gene TRBD1, 5 bases. Trimming left V 4 bases short and J 1 base short, with 8 bases between. Germline CDR1 is SGHDT and CDR2 is YYEEEE. The CDR3 consists of 13 residues. For the CDR3, the DNA is TGTGCCAGCAGCATCGACAGGAACACTGAAGCTTTCTTT. This gives the protein CASSIDRNTEAFF.

The chain recombines TRBV5-4 with TRBJ1-2; 10 bases fit TRBD1. CDR3 length equals 16 residues. Germline CDR1 is SGHNT and CDR2 is YYREEE (reference sequence). Trimming cost V 4 bases and J 1 base; bases outside gene matches: 7. CDR3 DNA sequence: TGTGCCAGCAGCGTGACGGGACAGGGGTATAACTATGGCTACACCTTC. Its translation is CASSVTGQGYNYGYTF.

The chain joins TRBV6-1 to TRBJ1-5; D unclear. Germline V gene sequence: CDR1 MNHNS, CDR2 SASEGT. This CDR3 region has 15 residues. V was trimmed by 0 bases and J by 1 base, leaving 7 bases between them. This CDR3 is CASSEARGSNQPQHF. DNA for the CDR3: TGTGCCAGCAGTGAAGCTCGGGGAAGCAATCAGCCCCAGCATTTT.

V and J are TRBV5-4 and TRBJ2-5; no firm D call. With 0 bases removed from V and 2 bases from J, the gap between germline ends came to 5 bases. This CDR3 is built from 13 residues. Germline CDR1 reads SGHNT; CDR2 reads YYREEE (reference sequence). The CDR3 region is CASSLGQQETQYF. DNA of the CDR3: TGTGCCAGCAGCTTGGGCCAGCAAGAGACCCAGTACTTC.